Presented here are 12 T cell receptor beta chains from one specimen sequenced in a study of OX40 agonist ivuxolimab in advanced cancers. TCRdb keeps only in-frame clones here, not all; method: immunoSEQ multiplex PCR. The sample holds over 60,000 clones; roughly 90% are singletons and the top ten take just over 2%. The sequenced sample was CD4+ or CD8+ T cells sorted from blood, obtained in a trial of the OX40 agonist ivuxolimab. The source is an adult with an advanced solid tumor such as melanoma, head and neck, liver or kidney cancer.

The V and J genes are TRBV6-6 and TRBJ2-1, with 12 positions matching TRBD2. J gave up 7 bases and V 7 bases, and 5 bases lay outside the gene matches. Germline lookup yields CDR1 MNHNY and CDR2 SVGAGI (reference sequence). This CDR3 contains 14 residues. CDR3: CASTNGLAGNEQFF. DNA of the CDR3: TGTGCCAGCACCAACGGACTAGCGGGGAATGAGCAGTTCTTC.

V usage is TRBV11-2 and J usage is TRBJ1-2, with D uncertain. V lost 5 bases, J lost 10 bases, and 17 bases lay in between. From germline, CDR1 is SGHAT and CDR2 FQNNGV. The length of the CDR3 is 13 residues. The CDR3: CASSPQPGSNYTF. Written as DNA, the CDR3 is TGTGCCAGCAGCCCCCAACCGGGAAGCAACTACACCTTC.

As DNA, the CDR3 is TGTGCCAGCAGGGCCGGACAGGGCTGGGGAGAGACCCAGTACTTC. The encoded protein is CASRAGQGWGETQYF. The chain links TRBV2 to TRBJ2-5; TRBD1 matches 8 bases. After removal of 6 bases from V and 4 bases from J, the junction contained 10 bases not matched to a gene. The germline V gene encodes CDR1 SNHLY and CDR2 FYNNEI. The CDR3 runs to 15 residues.

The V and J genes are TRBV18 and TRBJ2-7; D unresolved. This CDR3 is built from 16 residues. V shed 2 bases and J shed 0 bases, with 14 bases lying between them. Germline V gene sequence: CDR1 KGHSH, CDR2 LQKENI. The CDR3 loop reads CASSPSQVVTSYEQYF. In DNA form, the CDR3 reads TGTGCCAGCTCACCATCGCAGGTAGTCACCTCCTACGAGCAGTACTTC.

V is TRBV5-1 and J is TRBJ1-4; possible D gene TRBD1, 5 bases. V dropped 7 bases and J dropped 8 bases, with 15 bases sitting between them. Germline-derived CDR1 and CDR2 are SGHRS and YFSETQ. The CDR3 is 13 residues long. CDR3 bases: TGCGCCAGCCTCGGGGACTCGGGAGAAAAACTGTTTTTT. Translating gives CASLGDSGEKLFF.

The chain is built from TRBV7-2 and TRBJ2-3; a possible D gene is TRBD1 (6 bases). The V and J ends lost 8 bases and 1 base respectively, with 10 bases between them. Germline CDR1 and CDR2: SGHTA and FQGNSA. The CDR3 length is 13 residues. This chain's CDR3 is CASLRQGTDTQYF. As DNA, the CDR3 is TGTGCCAGCCTCCGACAGGGCACAGATACGCAGTATTTT.

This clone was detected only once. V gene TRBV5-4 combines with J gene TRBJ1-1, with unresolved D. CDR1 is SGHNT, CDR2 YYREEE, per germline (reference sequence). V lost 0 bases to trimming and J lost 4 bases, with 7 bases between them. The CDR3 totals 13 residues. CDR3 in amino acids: CASSLALRTEAFF. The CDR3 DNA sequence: TGTGCCAGCAGCTTGGCTTTGCGCACTGAAGCTTTCTTT. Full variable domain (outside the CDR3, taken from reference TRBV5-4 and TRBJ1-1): ETGVTQSPTHLIKTRGQQVTLRCSSQSGHNTVSWYQQALGQGPQFIFQYYREEENGRGNFPPRFSGLQFPNYSSELNVNALELDDSALYLCASSLALRTEAFFGQGTRLTVV.

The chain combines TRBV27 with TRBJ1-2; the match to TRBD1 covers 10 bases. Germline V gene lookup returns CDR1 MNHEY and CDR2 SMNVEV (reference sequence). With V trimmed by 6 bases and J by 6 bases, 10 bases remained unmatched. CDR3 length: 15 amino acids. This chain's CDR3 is CASRRTGGSNNGYTF. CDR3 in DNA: TGTGCCAGCAGAAGGACAGGGGGTAGTAATAATGGCTACACCTTC.

The CDR3 DNA follows: TGTGCCAGCAGTTCCGCTTTGGGGGCGGGGCCTTCCTACGAGCAGTACTTC. Translating gives CASSSALGAGPSYEQYF. This rearrangement joins TRBV5-4 to TRBJ2-7; the D gene could be TRBD1 or TRBD2 (6 bases each). The CDR3 length is 17 residues. Germline-derived CDR1 and CDR2 are SGHNT and YYREEE (reference sequence). Trimming removed 5 bases at V and 1 base at J, with 22 bases between.

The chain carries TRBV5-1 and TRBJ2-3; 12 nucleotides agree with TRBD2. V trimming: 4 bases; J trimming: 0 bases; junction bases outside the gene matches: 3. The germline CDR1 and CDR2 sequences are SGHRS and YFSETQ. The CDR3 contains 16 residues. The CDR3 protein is CASSLGTSGSTDTQYF. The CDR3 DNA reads TGCGCCAGCAGCCTAGGGACTAGCGGGAGCACAGATACGCAGTATTTT.

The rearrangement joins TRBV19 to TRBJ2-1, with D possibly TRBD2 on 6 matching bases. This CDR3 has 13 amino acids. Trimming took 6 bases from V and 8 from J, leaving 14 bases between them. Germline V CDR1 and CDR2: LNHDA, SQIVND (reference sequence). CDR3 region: CASSPDGGDEQFF. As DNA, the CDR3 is TGTGCCAGTAGCCCTGACGGGGGAGATGAGCAGTTCTTC.

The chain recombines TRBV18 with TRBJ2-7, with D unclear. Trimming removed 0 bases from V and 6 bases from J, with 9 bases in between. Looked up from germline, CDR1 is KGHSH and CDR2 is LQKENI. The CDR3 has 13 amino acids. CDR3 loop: CASSPPLVLEQYF. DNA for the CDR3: TGTGCCAGCTCACCACCGTTAGTCCTCGAGCAGTACTTC. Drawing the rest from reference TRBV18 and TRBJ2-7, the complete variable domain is NAGVMQNPRHLVRRRGQEARLRCSPMKGHSHVYWYRQLPEEGLKFMVYLQKENIIDESGMPKERFSAEFPKEGPSILRIQQVVRGDSAAYFCASSPPLVLEQYFGPGTRLTVT.